The sequence of this T cell receptor beta chain was determined in a study of T cells after yellow fever vaccination. Findings of the study overall: The booster saw the reappearance of most primary-vaccination clones (around 95% CD4, about 90% CD8).

TCRdb itself ran the 5' RACE reads through MiXCR, one entry per CDR3 protein. The sample carries more than 65,000 distinct CDR3 sequences, roughly 7% recorded once. This CDR3 comprises 14 residues. The germline V gene encodes CDR1 SGHRS and CDR2 YFSETQ. V shed 4 bases and J 9 bases; nucleotides not matched to a gene: 5. In this sample, this clonotype turned up many times. The antigen remains unidentified. The sample here was CD8+ T cells sorted from PBMCs, taken 9 to 10 days after the first yellow fever vaccination. The J gene is TRBJ2-1, the V gene TRBV5-1; 12 positions agree with TRBD2. This clonotype was obtained from a man aged 18 to 30 who received the YFV17D yellow fever vaccine. CDR3 residues: CASSPGTSGFEQFF. For the CDR3, the DNA is TGCGCCAGCAGCCCCGGGACTAGCGGGTTTGAGCAGTTCTTC.